The 26 T cell receptor beta chains presented below share a single source sample, sequenced in a study of T-cell reconstitution after alpha-beta-depleted transplantation in children. Preparing the TCRbeta library involved the use of unique molecular identifiers. TCRdb fed the PCR reads into MiXCR, producing one record per CDR3 protein. The data contain 500,000 to 750,000 distinct CDR3 sequences, 10% to 15% of them singletons. Sequencing used PBMCs, mostly from graft donor cells, obtained 360 days after TCRalphabeta/CD19-depleted stem cell transplant. The receptors shown here come from a male patient aged 10 to 17 who had a stem cell transplant for acute myeloid leukemia, so the T cells may come from the graft donor.

Only a few counts were recorded for this clonotype. The chain employs TRBV29-1 and TRBJ2-5, with 7 nucleotides matching TRBD2. The germline V gene has CDR1 SQVTM and CDR2 ANQGSEA. There are 13 residues in the CDR3. V shed 6 bases, J shed 5 bases, and the junction held 9 bases outside the gene matches. This chain's CDR3 is CSVPGGRGETQYF. In DNA form, the CDR3 reads TGCAGCGTGCCCGGGGGGAGGGGCGAGACCCAGTACTTC. The full variable domain, with the rest looked up from reference TRBV29-1 and TRBJ2-5, is SAVISQKPSRDICQRGTSLTIQCQVDSQVTMMFWYRQQPGQSLTLIATANQGSEATYESGFVIDKFPISRPNLTFSTLTVSNMSPEDSSIYLCSVPGGRGETQYFGPGTRLLVL.

There are a few counts of this clonotype. The rearrangement links TRBV18 to TRBJ2-5; TRBD2 is a possible D gene (6 bases). CDR1 is KGHSH and CDR2 is LQKENI in the germline V gene. Trimming pared 2 bases from V and 7 bases from J, leaving 20 bases between. The CDR3 runs to 16 residues. CDR3: CASSPIGGTQDGTQYF. Written as DNA, the CDR3 is TGTGCCAGCTCACCAATCGGAGGGACCCAAGATGGGACCCAGTACTTC.

The chain couples TRBV7-9 to TRBJ2-3; TRBD2 might be the D (6 bases). The V gene lost 5 bases and the J gene lost 2 bases, with 14 bases spanning the gap. The germline CDR1 and CDR2 sequences are SEHNR and FQNEAQ (reference sequence). This CDR3 has 15 residues. In DNA form, the CDR3 reads TGTGCCAGCAGCGTACGCGGGGATACCACAGATACGCAGTATTTT. Its translation is CASSVRGDTTDTQYF.

This clonotype was detected many times. J is TRBJ2-2 and V is TRBV4-3; D is ambiguous. The V and J ends lost 0 bases and 6 bases respectively, with 8 bases between them. Germline loops: CDR1 LGHNA, CDR2 YSLEER. CDR3 length equals 14 residues. The CDR3 DNA reads TGCGCCAGCAGCCAAGATACGGTCCCCGGGGAGCTGTTTTTT. It encodes CASSQDTVPGELFF.

This clonotype was picked up a small number of times. The rearrangement joins TRBV12-3 or TRBV12-4 to TRBJ2-2, with D uncertain. Trimming removed 2 bases from V and 0 bases from J, with 4 bases in between. CDR3 length: 14 residues. Here the CDR3 DNA reads TGTGCCAGCAGTTTATCAGCGAACACCGGGGAGCTGTTTTTT. Encoded protein: CASSLSANTGELFF.

This clonotype was observed a few times. CDR3 loop: CASGTAPYEQYF. CDR3 sequence (DNA): TGTGCCAGCGGTACAGCTCCCTACGAGCAGTACTTC. This chain connects TRBV12-3 or TRBV12-4 to TRBJ2-7; the D is unclear. Between the trimmed V and J ends, which lost 8 bases and 2 bases, there was a span of 10 bases. The CDR3 spans 12 residues.

CDR3 in DNA: TGCAGTGCTTCCGGACTAGCGGTTACATACGAGCAGTACTTC. Its protein is CSASGLAVTYEQYF. The chain uses TRBV20-1 and TRBJ2-7; TRBD2 agrees at 10 bases. This CDR3 contains 14 residues. Germline V gives CDR1 DFQATT, CDR2 SNEGSKA (reference sequence). J was trimmed by 4 bases and V by 5 bases; bases with no gene match: 8.

This clonotype has ten or more counts. V is TRBV2 and J is TRBJ2-7, with D perhaps matching TRBD1 (7 bases). Germline V gives CDR1 SNHLY, CDR2 FYNNEI. V lost 7 bases to trimming and J lost 2 bases, with 18 bases between them. CDR3 size: 15 residues. DNA for the CDR3: TGTGCCAGCAAGCCACAGACAGGGACTCCCTACGAGCAGTACTTC. It yields the protein CASKPQTGTPYEQYF.

J is TRBJ2-1 and V is TRBV29-1, with D tentatively TRBD2 (7 bases). The germline V gene encodes CDR1 SQVTM and CDR2 ANQGSEA. The CDR3 loop spans 12 amino acids. Trimming cost V 4 bases and J 9 bases, with 13 bases left between them. CDR3 sequence: CSVVWGGREQFF. In DNA, the CDR3 is TGCAGCGTTGTATGGGGGGGCCGTGAGCAGTTCTTC.

This clonotype was counted at least ten times. The rearrangement links TRBV18 to TRBJ2-5; 14 bases align to TRBD2. V dropped 8 bases and J dropped 4; count of bases not matched to a gene: 6. Per germline, CDR1 KGHSH and CDR2 LQKENI. The CDR3 sequence is 15 residues long. The CDR3 sequence: CASSPGTSGRETQYF. As DNA, the CDR3 is TGTGCCAGCAGCCCGGGGACTAGCGGGAGAGAGACCCAGTACTTC.

In its sample, this clonotype was seen many times. V and J are TRBV18 and TRBJ2-2, with TRBD2 as a possible D gene (5 bases). Trimming took 3 bases from V and 4 from J, leaving 12 bases between them. Germline CDR1 reads KGHSH; CDR2 reads LQKENI. This CDR3 contains 15 residues. The CDR3 is CASSPVQDSTGELFF. The CDR3 coding sequence is TGTGCCAGCTCACCGGTCCAGGACTCCACCGGGGAGCTGTTTTTT.

The V call is TRBV7-2, the J call TRBJ2-1, with 9 bases that match TRBD2. The CDR3 consists of 17 residues. CDR1 and CDR2 (germline): SGHTA, FQGNSA. The J segment lost 10 bases and the V segment lost 6 bases, leaving 19 bases of the junction unmatched. Here the CDR3 reads CASSFKASGVGFTEQFF. CDR3 nucleotide sequence: TGTGCCAGCAGTTTTAAAGCTAGCGGGGTGGGCTTTACGGAGCAGTTCTTC. The full variable domain, in which reference TRBV7-2 and TRBJ2-1 provide the parts outside the CDR3, is GAGVSQSPSNKVTEKGKDVELRCDPISGHTALYWYRQSLGQGLEFLIYFQGNSAPDKSGLPSDRFSAERTGGSVSTLTIQRTQQEDSAVYLCASSFKASGVGFTEQFFGPGTRLTVL.

As for this clonotype: The conserved phenylalanine or tryptophan is not found at the CDR3 terminus, so this likely reflects a read error. The chain carries TRBV5-6 and TRBJ2-1, with 9 bases that match TRBD2. This CDR3 comprises 15 residues. The ends lost 2 bases at V and 8 bases at J; junction bases unmatched: 8. Germline V gene sequence: CDR1 SGHDT, CDR2 YYEEEE. The CDR3 loop reads CASSFAGGPKDEQFL. The DNA for the CDR3 is TGTGCCAGCAGCTTTGCGGGAGGGCCCAAGGATGAGCAGTTCTTG.

This clonotype was detected a few times. The rearrangement uses TRBV7-2 and TRBJ2-7; D call uncertain. Trimming removed 0 bases at V and 3 bases at J, with 9 bases between. Germline V CDR1 and CDR2: SGHTA, FQGNSA. The CDR3 contains 14 residues. CDR3 sequence: CASSLARLFYEQYF. The DNA of the CDR3 is TGTGCCAGCAGCTTAGCTCGCCTCTTCTACGAGCAGTACTTC.

The chain recombines TRBV6-1 with TRBJ2-1; D gene ambiguous. The CDR3 contains 13 residues. The germline V gene has CDR1 MNHNS and CDR2 SASEGT. V lost 6 bases to trimming and J lost 9 bases, with 15 bases between them. CDR3 in DNA: TGTGCCAGCAGCCTCACCCGGGCGGCTGAGCAGTTCTTC. Residues: CASSLTRAAEQFF.

This clonotype was detected ten times or more. V and J are TRBV9 and TRBJ2-7; D is ambiguous. The V and J ends lost 0 bases and 4 bases respectively, with 8 bases between them. Germline V gene lookup returns CDR1 SGDLS and CDR2 YYNGEE. The CDR3 loop spans 13 amino acids. CDR3: CASSVGTLYEQYF. As DNA, the CDR3 is TGTGCCAGCAGCGTAGGGACCTTGTACGAGCAGTACTTC.

This clonotype was detected a few times. The chain couples TRBV29-1 to TRBJ2-3; TRBD1 matches at 8 bases. The CDR3 is 15 amino acids. Germline V gene lookup returns CDR1 SQVTM and CDR2 ANQGSEA. V lost 0 bases, J lost 7 bases, and 9 bases stayed unmatched. The CDR3 region is CSVEDVSGGWNTQYF. Written as DNA, the CDR3 is TGCAGCGTTGAAGATGTGTCAGGGGGCTGGAATACGCAGTATTTT.

This clonotype has more than one count but fewer than ten. The chain combines TRBV7-3 with TRBJ2-7; D remains ambiguous. The CDR3 spans 14 residues. Germline V CDR1 and CDR2: SGHTA, FQGTGA. The V and J ends lost 4 bases and 6 bases respectively, with 16 bases between them. Here the CDR3 DNA reads TGTGCCAGCAGCTCGGATGGGCCCTGGGGCGAGCAGTACTTC. Translation gives CASSSDGPWGEQYF.

This clonotype was observed many times. The CDR3 sequence: CASRETGRIGELFF. Written as DNA, the CDR3 is TGTGCCAGCAGAGAGACAGGGAGGATCGGGGAGCTGTTTTTT. This chain links TRBV25-1 with TRBJ2-2; tentative D call: TRBD1 (7 bases). Between the trimmed V and J ends, which lost 6 bases and 7 bases, there was a span of 15 bases. CDR3 length: 14 residues. Germline V gene data show CDR1 as MGHDK and CDR2 as SYGVNS.

This clonotype was counted many times. The CDR3 protein is CSVRQGDTQYF. CDR3 in DNA: TGCAGCGTTCGGCAGGGAGATACGCAGTATTTT. This chain links TRBV29-1 with TRBJ2-3, with D possibly matching TRBD1 (5 bases). V shed 5 bases and J shed 5 bases, with 8 bases lying between them. Germline V gene sequence: CDR1 SQVTM, CDR2 ANQGSEA. This CDR3 has 11 residues.

This clonotype was observed a few times. The rearrangement links TRBV29-1 to TRBJ1-2, with D possibly being TRBD1 (5 bases). CDR1 and CDR2 (germline): SQVTM, ANQGSEA. The V end lost 4 bases, the J end lost 3 bases, and 6 bases lay between the germline ends. There are 11 residues in the CDR3. Written as DNA, the CDR3 is TGCAGCGTTGGGGGGTACTATGGCTACACCTTC. Translating it yields CSVGGYYGYTF.

This clonotype was picked up a small number of times. The V call is TRBV10-3, the J call TRBJ1-2; D gene unclear. V was cut by 0 bases and J by 6 bases, with 11 bases left in between. Germline loops: CDR1 ENHRY, CDR2 SYGVKD. There are 14 residues in the CDR3. The DNA of the CDR3 is TGTGCCATCAGTGAGTCGTGGGAAGTGGATGGCTACACCTTC. Protein sequence: CAISESWEVDGYTF.

J is TRBJ2-7 and V is TRBV29-1; no definite D call. The ends were cut back, 6 bases at V and 1 base at J, with 7 bases in the middle. The CDR3 sequence is 11 residues long. Germline loops: CDR1 SQVTM, CDR2 ANQGSEA. CDR3 residues: CSVGWSYEQYF. CDR3 coding DNA: TGCAGCGTGGGCTGGTCCTACGAGCAGTACTTC.

This clonotype was seen at least ten times. The J gene is TRBJ2-7, the V gene TRBV20-1, with D tentatively TRBD2 (5 bases). V lost 5 bases, J lost 0 bases, and 14 bases lay in between. The CDR3 totals 14 residues. CDR1 DFQATT and CDR2 SNEGSKA come from the germline V gene (reference sequence). The CDR3 reads CSAVAPDYSYEQYF. CDR3 coding DNA: TGCAGTGCTGTAGCGCCCGACTACTCCTACGAGCAGTACTTC.

This clonotype was observed at least ten times. The genes are TRBV29-1 and TRBJ2-7; 7 bases agree with TRBD2. Germline CDR1 is SQVTM and CDR2 is ANQGSEA. Trimming cost V 4 bases and J 1 base; bases outside gene matches: 13. This CDR3 region has 16 residues. CDR3 nucleotides: TGCAGCGTTGTCGGCAGGGCCACTAGCGCATCCTACGAGCAGTACTTC. It yields the protein CSVVGRATSASYEQYF.

The rearrangement uses TRBV15 and TRBJ2-3, with 8 nucleotides matching TRBD2. The CDR3 has 15 amino acids. Germline loops: CDR1 LNHNV, CDR2 YYDKDF (reference sequence). The J segment lost 4 bases and the V segment lost 6 bases, leaving 9 bases of the junction unmatched. In DNA form, the CDR3 reads TGTGCCACCAGGGACGCCGGGACTAGACCAGATACGCAGTATTTT. As protein: CATRDAGTRPDTQYF. The full variable domain, with the rest looked up from reference TRBV15 and TRBJ2-3, is DAMVIQNPRYQVTQFGKPVTLSCSQTLNHNVMYWYQQKSSQAPKLLFHYYDKDFNNEADTPDNFQSRRPNTSFCFLDIRSPGLGDTAMYLCATRDAGTRPDTQYFGPGTRLTVL.